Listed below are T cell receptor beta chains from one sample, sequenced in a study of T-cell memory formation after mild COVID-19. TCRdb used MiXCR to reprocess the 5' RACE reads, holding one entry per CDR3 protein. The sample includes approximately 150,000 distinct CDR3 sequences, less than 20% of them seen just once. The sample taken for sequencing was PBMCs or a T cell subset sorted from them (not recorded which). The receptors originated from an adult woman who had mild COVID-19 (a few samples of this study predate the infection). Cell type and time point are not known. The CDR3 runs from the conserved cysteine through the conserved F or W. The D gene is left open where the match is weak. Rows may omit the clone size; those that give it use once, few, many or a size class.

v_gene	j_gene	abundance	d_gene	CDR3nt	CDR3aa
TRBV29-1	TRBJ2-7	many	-	TGCAGCGCTACCGGGACAAGCTACGAGCAGTACTTC	CSATGTSYEQYF
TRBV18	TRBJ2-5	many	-	TGTGCCAGCTCATCGGGCCAGGGTTGGGAGACCCAGTACTTC	CASSSGQGWETQYF
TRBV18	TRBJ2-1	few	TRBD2	TGTGCCAGCTCACCACTGCGGCCGCGGGAGGGCCTTAAGTACAATGAGCAGTTCTTC	CASSPLRPREGLKYNEQFF
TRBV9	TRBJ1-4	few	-	TGTGCCAGCAGCACTTGGACTGGAGAAAAACTGTTTTTT	CASSTWTGEKLFF
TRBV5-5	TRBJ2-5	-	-	TGTGCCAGCAGCTTGGTAGATCCAGGGGAGACCCAGTACTTC	CASSLVDPGETQYF
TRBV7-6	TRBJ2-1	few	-	TGTGCCAGCAGCCCACAGGGACTCGGAAATGAGCAGTTCTTC	CASSPQGLGNEQFF
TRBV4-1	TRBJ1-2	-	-	TGCGCCAGCAGCCAAGATCGGGACCACTATGGCTACACCTTC	CASSQDRDHYGYTF
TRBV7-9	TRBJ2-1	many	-	TGTGCCAGCAGCTTAGGGGATGAGCAGTTCTTC	CASSLGDEQFF
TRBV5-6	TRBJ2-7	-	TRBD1	TGTGCCAGCAGCTCATGGGACAGGGGATCCTACGAGCAGTACTTC	CASSSWDRGSYEQYF
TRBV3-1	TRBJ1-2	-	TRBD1	TGTGCCAGCAGCCACCTCAGGACAGGGCAAAACTATGGCTACACCTTC	CASSHLRTGQNYGYTF
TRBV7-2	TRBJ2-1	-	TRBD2	TGTGCCAGCAGTGATAGCGGGAGGGTTCAGTTCTTC	CASSDSGRVQFF
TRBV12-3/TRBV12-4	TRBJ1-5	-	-	TGTGCCAGCAGTAGAGGGGAGCAGCCCCAGCATTTT	CASSRGEQPQHF
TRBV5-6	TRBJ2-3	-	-	TGTGCCAGCAGCTTGGGGACCGGACGCGATACGCAGTATTTT	CASSLGTGRDTQYF
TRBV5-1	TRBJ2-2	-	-	TGCGCCAGCAGCTTGTTCAGAGACACCGGGGAGCTGTTTTTT	CASSLFRDTGELFF
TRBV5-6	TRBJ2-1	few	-	TGTGCCAGCAGCTTGCCTGAGGGATATGAGCAGTTCTTC	CASSLPEGYEQFF
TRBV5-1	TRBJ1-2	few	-	TGCGCCAGCAGCTTGGTCAGAGGGGGAACTTATGGCTACACCTTC	CASSLVRGGTYGYTF
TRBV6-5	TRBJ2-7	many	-	TGTGCCAGCAGCAAGCCCAGGGGCAGCTCCTACGAGCAGTACTTC	CASSKPRGSSYEQYF
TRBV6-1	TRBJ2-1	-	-	TGTGCCAGCAGGGCTAGGGACCGAGCTTTTTACAATGAGCAGTTCTTC	CASRARDRAFYNEQFF
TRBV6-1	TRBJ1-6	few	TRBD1	TGTGCCAGCAGTGACCACGTCCCGGGACAGGGAACGGGATCACCCCTCCACTTT	CASSDHVPGQGTGSPLHF
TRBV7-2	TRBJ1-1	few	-	TGTGCCAGCAGCCCCGGACCATTGAACACTGAAGCTTTCTTT	CASSPGPLNTEAFF
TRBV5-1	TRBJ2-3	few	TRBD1	TGCGCCAGCAGCTTGGGGGTCAGGGGGCGTGTCACAGATACGCAGTATTTT	CASSLGVRGRVTDTQYF
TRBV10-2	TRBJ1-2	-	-	TGCGCCAGCAGTGATGCGGGGAGCTATGGCTACACCTTC	CASSDAGSYGYTF
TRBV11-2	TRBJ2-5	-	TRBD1	TGTGCCAGCAGCTTGAGGACAGGGTGGGAGACCCAGTACTTC	CASSLRTGWETQYF
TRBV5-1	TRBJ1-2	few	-	TGCGCCAGCAGCTTGGACGGGTTAGGAGGAGGCTATGGCTACACCTTC	CASSLDGLGGGYGYTF
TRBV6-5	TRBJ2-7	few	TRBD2	TGTGCCAGCAGTTATCAAGGTCCCTTGAACGCCGGGACTAGTAGGTTCTACGAGCAGTACTTC	CASSYQGPLNAGTSRFYEQYF
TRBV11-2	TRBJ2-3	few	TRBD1	TGTGCCAGCAGCGCTAATAACCTGGGACAGCCATCCCAGTATTTT	CASSANNLGQPSQYF
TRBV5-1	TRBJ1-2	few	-	TGCGCCAGCAGCTTGTTCCAGGACGGCTACACCTTC	CASSLFQDGYTF
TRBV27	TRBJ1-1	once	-	TGTGCCAGCAGTCCCCCCGGACAGCTCCAGATGAACACTGAAGCTTTCTTT	CASSPPGQLQMNTEAFF
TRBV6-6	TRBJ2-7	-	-	TGTGCCAGCAGCCCCAATACCTACGAGCAGTACTTC	CASSPNTYEQYF
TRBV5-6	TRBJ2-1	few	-	TGTGCCAGCAGCGCCGATGGGGGCGATGAGCAGTTCTTC	CASSADGGDEQFF
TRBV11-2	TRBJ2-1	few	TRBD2	TGTGCCAGCAGCACCAGACTAGCCTCCTGGAGGGAGCAGTTCTTC	CASSTRLASWREQFF
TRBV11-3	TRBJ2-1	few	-	TGTGCCAGCAGCTATGACGGTCGAGGGGACAATGAGCAGTTCTTC	CASSYDGRGDNEQFF
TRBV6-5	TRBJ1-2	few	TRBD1	TGTGCCAGCTGGGCAGGGGGCAAAGGCTACACCTTC	CASWAGGKGYTF
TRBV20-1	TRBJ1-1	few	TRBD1	TGCAGTGCTAGGTCGCCTAGGGGACAGGTGAACACTGAAGCTTTCTTT	CSARSPRGQVNTEAFF
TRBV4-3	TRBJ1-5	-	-	TGCGCCAGCAGCCACTTCATCGGGAATCAGCCCCAGCATTTT	CASSHFIGNQPQHF
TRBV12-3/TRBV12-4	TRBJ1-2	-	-	TGTGCCAGCAGTTTTGGGAACAGGGACTATGGCTACACCTTC	CASSFGNRDYGYTF
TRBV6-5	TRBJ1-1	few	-	TGTGCCAGCAGTTACTCGGGGGGGAAGACTGAAGCTTTCTTT	CASSYSGGKTEAFF
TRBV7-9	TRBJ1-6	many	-	TGTGCCAGCAGCTTGAAGGGGAATTCACCCCTCCACTTT	CASSLKGNSPLHF
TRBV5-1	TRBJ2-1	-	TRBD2	TGCGCCAGCAGCTTGGCGCCGGGACTAGCGGGTAGCGAGCAGTTCTTC	CASSLAPGLAGSEQFF
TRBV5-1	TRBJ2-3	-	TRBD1	TGCGCCAGCAGCCCTCCACAGGGGGTGCGTACAGATACGCAGTATTTT	CASSPPQGVRTDTQYF